This T cell receptor beta chain was profiled in a study of tumor and adjacent non-tumor tissue in lung cancer. Study-level background: Stage I to III disease affected over nine men and 5 women aged roughly 31 to 76. Notes on the study in general: TCR diversity was significantly greater in tumor than normal lung tissue. Patients with more diverse tumor TCRs had worse survival. Tumor repertoires had a smaller top 100 clone share than normal lung.

Comment on this clonotype: Its cognate antigen is unknown. Relative to the germline gene, one junction end is altered; a read error may explain this.

This CDR3 contains 15 residues. Germline CDR1 and CDR2: MGHRA and YSYEKL. The template was RNA from unsorted bulk tissue. Three rounds of nested PCR, following a modified ARM-PCR protocol, produced the TCRbeta library. TCRdb reanalysed the multiplex PCR reads using MiXCR and keeps one entry per CDR3 protein. Altogether under 250,000 distinct CDR3 sequences are present, about 71% being singletons, with the ten largest covering almost 25%. This receptor was identified in a man aged 55 to 70 with non-small cell lung cancer. The source material was lung tumor tissue. V is TRBV4-1 and J is TRBJ1-2; D remains unclear. CDR3 nucleotide sequence: TGCGCCCGCAGCCAAGAGGGCACGACTGGCTATGGCTACACCTTC. Encoded protein: CARSQEGTTGYGYTF.